One and the same sample provided the 8 T cell receptor beta chains below, sequenced in a study of technical replicates of blood from several donors. The protocol was immunoSEQ multiplex PCR, while the TCRdb copy is restricted to in-frame clones and leaves out a portion. The sample includes some 68,000 clones, just under 95% of them seen just once. The sample taken for sequencing was T cells isolated from PBMCs. The receptors derive from a human donor in good health.

The rearrangement uses TRBV30 and TRBJ1-5; possible D gene TRBD1, 6 bases. V was shortened by 4 bases and J by 6 bases, with 19 bases between the two germline ends. The germline V gene encodes CDR1 GTSNPN and CDR2 SVGIG (reference sequence). The CDR3 is 15 amino acids. CDR3 amino acids: CAWTRSGGPSQPQHF. CDR3 in DNA: TGTGCCTGGACCCGTTCTGGGGGCCCAAGTCAGCCCCAGCATTTT.

This chain links TRBV4-1 with TRBJ2-4; weak D call: TRBD2 (6 bases). This CDR3 has 15 amino acids. Trimming removed 1 base at V and 2 bases at J, with 9 bases between. The germline gives CDR1 MGHRA, CDR2 YSYEKL. The CDR3 sequence is CASSQVRESKNIQYF. The CDR3 nucleotides are TGCGCCAGCAGCCAAGTACGGGAGTCCAAAAACATTCAGTACTTC.

A single count supports this clone. J is TRBJ2-3 and V is TRBV27; tentatively, D is TRBD2 (6 bases). The CDR3 loop spans 14 amino acids. The germline CDR1 and CDR2 sequences are MNHEY and SMNVEV (reference sequence). V shed 5 bases and J shed 4 bases, with 13 bases lying between them. The CDR3 protein is CASSPLTSSDTQYF. In DNA form, the CDR3 reads TGTGCCAGCAGTCCGCTGACTAGTTCAGATACGCAGTATTTT.

This sequence joins TRBV5-4 and TRBJ2-7; 9 nucleotides agree with TRBD2. Germline CDR1 and CDR2: SGHNT and YYREEE (reference sequence). The junction had 10 bases not matched to a gene; V was cut back by 1 base and J by 2 bases. The CDR3 extends over 17 amino acids. The CDR3 coding sequence is TGTGCCAGCAGCTTGAAGCGGGAGGACTTCTCTCCCTACGAGCAGTACTTC. Protein: CASSLKREDFSPYEQYF.

V and J are TRBV5-1 and TRBJ1-1; 12 nucleotides match TRBD1. In germline, CDR1 is SGHRS, CDR2 YFSETQ. The CDR3 spans 17 residues. J gave up 7 bases and V 2 bases, and 12 bases lay outside the gene matches. CDR3: CASSLESGTGGRYEAFF. The DNA for the CDR3 is TGCGCCAGCAGCTTAGAATCCGGGACAGGGGGCCGATATGAAGCTTTCTTT.

This rearrangement joins TRBV27 to TRBJ1-1; 9 bases fit TRBD1. The CDR3 has 14 residues. CDR1 is MNHEY and CDR2 is SMNVEV in the germline V gene (reference sequence). Germline trimming cut 6 bases from V and 1 base from J; bases unmatched to any gene: 3. The chain's CDR3 is CASSRDRENTEAFF. The DNA for the CDR3 is TGTGCCAGCAGCCGGGACAGGGAGAACACTGAAGCTTTCTTT.

The gene calls are TRBV6-5 and TRBJ2-7; D is unresolved. The V end lost 2 bases, the J end lost 1 base, and 9 bases lay between the germline ends. CDR1 is MNHEY, CDR2 SVGAGI, per germline. This CDR3 has 14 residues. In DNA, the CDR3 is TGTGCCAGCAGTTACAACTCGCGGTCCTACGAGCAGTACTTC. As protein: CASSYNSRSYEQYF.

The chain employs TRBV10-3 and TRBJ2-3; 11 bases fit TRBD1. J gave up 3 bases and V 8 bases, and 19 bases lay outside the gene matches. CDR3 length: 19 residues. Germline CDR1 and CDR2: ENHRY and SYGVKD. CDR3 loop: CAIFPGTGTGGSWTDTQYF. The CDR3 nucleotides read TGTGCCATCTTCCCCGGGACCGGGACAGGGGGTTCATGGACAGATACGCAGTATTTT.